These 25 T cell receptor beta chains came from one sample sequenced in a study of blood T cell repertoires in COVID-19. Clones were sequenced by immunoSEQ multiplex PCR, and TCRdb holds only the in-frame ones, with some missing. The sample records around 300,000 clones, roughly 89% being singletons. The sequencing sample was made of PBMCs or T cells enriched from blood (not recorded which). Source of these receptors: a woman aged 40 to 50 who had recovered from COVID-19.

V gene TRBV13 combines with J gene TRBJ1-6; no definite D call. V was clipped by 4 bases and J by 9 bases, with 10 bases between them. The CDR3 contains 13 residues. Germline loops: CDR1 PRHDT, CDR2 FYEKMQ (reference sequence). The CDR3 protein is CASSSRHPSPLHF. CDR3 sequence (DNA): TGTGCCAGCAGCTCAAGACATCCTTCACCCCTCCACTTT.

As concerns this clone: This sample includes further DNA sequences coding for the same CDR3. The chain joins TRBV7-2 to TRBJ2-7, with D possibly TRBD2 on 5 matching bases. Germline V gene sequence: CDR1 SGHTA, CDR2 FQGNSA. CDR3 size: 13 residues. V was clipped by 1 base and J by 3 bases, with 7 bases between them. The chain's CDR3 is CASSLGGHYEQYF. As DNA, the CDR3 is TGTGCCAGCAGCTTAGGAGGGCACTACGAGCAGTACTTC.

Note on this clone: A read error may produce the germline difference seen at one junction end. The V call is TRBV4-2, the J call TRBJ2-2; 7 bases are a match to TRBD2. This CDR3 has 18 residues. Germline CDR1 and CDR2: LGHNA and YNFKEQ. CDR3 nucleotide sequence: TGTGCCAGCAGCCAAGGGTCGGCAGCGGGGAAGAACACCGGGGAGCTGCTTTTT. It codes for CASSQGSAAGKNTGELLF.

This sequence joins TRBV18 and TRBJ1-3; D gene ambiguous. Trimming removed 3 bases from V and 4 bases from J, with 10 bases in between. CDR3 size: 14 residues. Germline V lookup: CDR1 KGHSH, CDR2 LQKENI. CDR3 region: CASSPRIDGNTIYF. In DNA, the CDR3 is TGTGCCAGCTCACCGAGGATCGACGGAAACACCATATATTTT.

The CDR3 sequence is CASSLGRVRTEAFF. CDR3 DNA sequence: TGTGCCAGCAGCTTAGGCAGGGTAAGGACTGAAGCTTTCTTT. V gene TRBV7-8 combines with J gene TRBJ1-1, with D possibly being TRBD1 (5 bases). This CDR3 is built from 14 residues. Germline V gene lookup returns CDR1 SGHVS and CDR2 FQNEAQ. V was pared by 1 base and J by 5 bases, with 11 bases between.

This clone has a single count. This rearrangement joins TRBV19 to TRBJ1-4; 10 bases are a match to TRBD1. Germline CDR1 is LNHDA and CDR2 is SQIVND (reference sequence). Trimming removed 4 bases from V and 14 bases from J; junction bases left unmatched: 13. The CDR3 runs to 15 residues. The CDR3 spells CASSTLRTGGSGLFF. CDR3 bases: TGTGCCAGTAGTACCCTACGGACAGGGGGTAGTGGTCTGTTTTTT.

Remarks on this clone: At one of its ends the junction is not consistent with the germline gene, which may arise from a read error. V is TRBV7-3 and J is TRBJ2-1; possibly TRBD2 for D (6 bases). Germline-derived CDR1 and CDR2 are SGHTA and FQGTGA. The CDR3 has 12 residues. The CDR3 DNA follows: TGTGCCAGCAGCCTAACGGAGGGTGAGCAGTTCTTC. Amino acids: CASSLTEGEQFF.

This clone was picked up one time. The chain carries TRBV3-1 (or the pseudogene TRBV3-2) and TRBJ1-2, with a possible D match to TRBD1 (5 bases). V lost 3 bases and J lost 1, with 12 bases in between. This CDR3 has 15 amino acids. CDR1 LGHDT and CDR2 YNNKEL come from the germline V gene (reference sequence). The CDR3 coding sequence is TGTGCCAGCAGCCATTTGTTAGGGGATAACTATGGCTACACCTTC. Encoded protein: CASSHLLGDNYGYTF.

The chain combines TRBV6-5 with TRBJ1-5, with D maybe TRBD1 (6 bases). Trimming left V 8 bases short and J 4 bases short, with 15 bases between. The germline V gene has CDR1 MNHEY and CDR2 SVGAGI. The CDR3 extends over 14 amino acids. The CDR3, as DNA: TGTGCCAGCTCCGCACAGGGAGGGAATCAGCCCCAGCATTTT. Translating it yields CASSAQGGNQPQHF.

The gene calls are TRBV5-1 and TRBJ2-5, with D perhaps matching TRBD2 (6 bases). V gave up 0 bases and J gave up 2 bases, with 11 bases separating them. This CDR3 spans 15 amino acids. Germline V gene data show CDR1 as SGHRS and CDR2 as YFSETQ. In nucleotides, the CDR3 is TGCGCCAGCAGCTTGGGGGCGGGATTTCAAGAGACCCAGTACTTC. Protein: CASSLGAGFQETQYF. Supplemented by reference TRBV5-1 and TRBJ2-5, the full variable domain reads KAGVTQTPRYLIKTRGQQVTLSCSPISGHRSVSWYQQTPGQGLQFLFEYFSETQRNKGNFPGRFSGRQFSNSRSEMNVSTLELGDSALYLCASSLGAGFQETQYFGPGTRLLVL.

Here the CDR3 DNA reads TGCGCCAGCAGCACGGGGTTCGATCAGCCCCAGCATTTT. Translation: CASSTGFDQPQHF. The chain uses TRBV5-1 and TRBJ1-5; no firm D call. V was cut by 4 bases and J by 5 bases, with 10 bases left in between. This CDR3 has 13 residues. Germline V lookup: CDR1 SGHRS, CDR2 YFSETQ.

This clone was recorded once. The chain uses TRBV6-5 and TRBJ2-2, with TRBD1 matching 8 bases. This CDR3 is 15 amino acids long. V lost 7 bases to trimming and J lost 5 bases; unmatched junction nucleotides: 9. Germline CDR1 reads MNHEY; CDR2 reads SVGAGI. The CDR3 sequence is CASTSGQGRTGELFF. The CDR3 region has the DNA TGTGCCAGCACCTCAGGACAGGGTAGGACCGGGGAGCTGTTTTTT.

The chain couples TRBV5-5 to TRBJ1-1; 7 bases match TRBD1. The CDR3 is 15 amino acids. Germline V gene sequence: CDR1 SGHKS, CDR2 YYEKEE (reference sequence). Losses at the gene ends were 4 bases for V and 3 bases for J; bases not matched to a gene: 9. The CDR3 DNA follows: TGTGCCAGCAGCCGCACAGGGGTTGGGGACACTGAAGCTTTCTTT. It translates to CASSRTGVGDTEAFF.

This clone was detected only once. The chain joins TRBV2 to TRBJ1-5; TRBD1 matches at 7 bases. The CDR3 runs to 14 residues. V shed 8 bases and J 11 bases; nucleotides not matched to a gene: 15. Germline CDR1 reads SNHLY; CDR2 reads FYNNEI. DNA for the CDR3: TGTGCCAGCCAAGGACAGGTTTCCTCGGGGTCCCAGCATTTT. Its protein product is CASQGQVSSGSQHF.

J is TRBJ2-3 and V is TRBV7-2; the match to TRBD1 covers 8 bases. The CDR3 contains 16 residues. V lost 5 bases to trimming and J lost 4 bases; unmatched junction nucleotides: 11. CDR1 and CDR2 from the germline V gene are SGHTA and FQGNSA. The CDR3 nucleotides read TGTGCCAGCAGCGTCGGACAGGGTATTGTGGCAGATACGCAGTATTTT. Its protein is CASSVGQGIVADTQYF. The full variable domain, in which reference TRBV7-2 and TRBJ2-3 provide the parts outside the CDR3, is GAGVSQSPSNKVTEKGKDVELRCDPISGHTALYWYRQSLGQGLEFLIYFQGNSAPDKSGLPSDRFSAERTGGSVSTLTIQRTQQEDSAVYLCASSVGQGIVADTQYFGPGTRLTVL.

J is TRBJ1-6 and V is TRBV4-2; TRBD1 matches at 9 bases. The J segment lost 6 bases and the V segment lost 4 bases, leaving 4 bases of the junction unmatched. CDR1 is LGHNA, CDR2 YNFKEQ, per germline. This CDR3 is built from 15 residues. The CDR3: CASSPRDRANSPLHF. In DNA, the CDR3 is TGTGCCAGCAGCCCCCGGGACAGGGCTAATTCACCCCTCCACTTT.

The chain has TRBV7-2 and TRBJ1-2, with D tentatively TRBD1 (5 bases). Germline V gene lookup returns CDR1 SGHTA and CDR2 FQGNSA. V lost 1 base, J lost 4 bases, and 13 bases lay in between. CDR3 length: 15 amino acids. The CDR3 loop is CASSLDVAGRYGYTF. The CDR3 DNA reads as TGTGCCAGCAGCTTAGATGTCGCAGGGCGCTATGGCTACACCTTC.

In DNA form, the CDR3 reads TGTGCCAGCAGCCTCATAAGAGGGATAACCGGGGAGCTGTTTTTT. This translates into CASSLIRGITGELFF. This chain links TRBV14 with TRBJ2-2; TRBD2 is a possible D gene (5 bases). The V gene's germline CDR1 is SGHDN and CDR2 FVKESK. Between the trimmed V and J ends, which lost 4 bases and 5 bases, there was a span of 14 bases. There are 15 residues in the CDR3.

The chain combines TRBV30 with TRBJ2-1; 7 positions agree with TRBD2. CDR3 length: 14 residues. The germline gives CDR1 GTSNPN, CDR2 SVGIG (reference sequence). The trim removed 2 bases at V and 13 bases at J, leaving 14 bases unmatched. In DNA form, the CDR3 reads TGTGCCTGGAGTTGGGACTATCTCACTGGGGGACAGTTCTTC. Translated, it gives CAWSWDYLTGGQFF.

The chain combines TRBV29-1 with TRBJ2-5; the D gene is possibly TRBD1 (5 bases). The V end was cut by 4 bases, the J end by 4 bases, with 13 bases between. This CDR3 spans 13 amino acids. The germline V gene has CDR1 SQVTM and CDR2 ANQGSEA. The CDR3 region is CSVVTGRRETQYF. CDR3 DNA sequence: TGCAGCGTTGTAACAGGCCGAAGAGAGACCCAGTACTTC.

The chain joins TRBV5-1 to TRBJ2-2; tentative D call: TRBD2 (5 bases). This CDR3 has 16 amino acids. Germline V CDR1 and CDR2: SGHRS, YFSETQ. Trimming pared 1 base from V and 7 bases from J, leaving 17 bases between. Here the CDR3 DNA reads TGCGCCAGCAGCTTGTTACCAGTAGGAGGCCTCGGGGAGCTGTTTTTT. Residues: CASSLLPVGGLGELFF.

This sequence joins TRBV19 and TRBJ1-2, with 8 nucleotides matching TRBD1. The germline V gene encodes CDR1 LNHDA and CDR2 SQIVND (reference sequence). The CDR3 spans 13 residues. The V gene end was trimmed by 8 bases and the J gene end by 7 bases; junction bases not matched to a gene: 9. For the CDR3, the DNA is TGTGCCAGTGGGGTGACAGGGGAGAGTGGCTACACCTTC. It codes for CASGVTGESGYTF.

The V call is TRBV4-1, the J call TRBJ2-7; 9 nucleotides align to TRBD2. Trimming took 4 bases from V and 0 from J; bases not matched to a gene: 4. The CDR3 runs 15 residues. Germline CDR1 reads MGHRA; CDR2 reads YSYEKL. The CDR3 sequence: CASSLLAGFSYEQYF. CDR3 sequence (DNA): TGCGCCAGCAGCCTGCTAGCGGGATTCTCCTACGAGCAGTACTTC.

The gene calls are TRBV6-5 and TRBJ1-2; D is unclear. This CDR3 comprises 12 residues. Trimming stripped 7 bases from V and 6 bases from J, with 12 bases between. The germline V gene encodes CDR1 MNHEY and CDR2 SVGAGI. The CDR3 nucleotides read TGTGCCAGCAAGGCGGCAGCACATGGCTACACCTTC. Amino acid sequence: CASKAAAHGYTF.

The chain links TRBV5-1 to TRBJ2-1, with 10 bases matching TRBD1. There are 17 residues in the CDR3. The germline CDR1 and CDR2 sequences are SGHRS and YFSETQ. Trimming at V came to 7 bases and at J to 3 bases, leaving 13 bases not matched to a gene. CDR3 in amino acids: CASSRLPGQGIYNEQFF. The CDR3 DNA is TGCGCCAGCTCTCGACTCCCGGGACAGGGGATCTACAATGAGCAGTTCTTC.